This entry lists 26 T cell receptor beta chains sequenced from one sample in a study of regulatory T cells in long-lasting Graves disease. Investigators prepared the TCR beta libraries by applying iRepertoire HTBI primers and Arm-PCR of CDR3 regions. Each CDR3 protein is one row after TCRdb ran MiXCR on the multiplex PCR reads. The table lists fewer than 350,000 distinct CDR3 sequences, approximately 20% of them singletons, with approximately 35% in the top ten. As to time point: newly diagnosed GD, antithyroid drugs for less than 3 months. PBMCs provided the RNA from which the TCR library was made. The sequencing used peripheral blood mononuclear cells (PBMCs), collected at new diagnosis, from a patient treated with antithyroid drugs. These receptors all stem from a female donor with Graves disease.

A few counts support this clonotype. V usage is TRBV30 and J usage is TRBJ2-5; no clear D gene. The germline V gene encodes CDR1 GTSNPN and CDR2 SVGIG (reference sequence). Trimming removed 0 bases from V and 7 bases from J, with 12 bases in between. The CDR3 is made up of 13 amino acids. CDR3 loop: CAWSVGVLGTQYF. The CDR3 region has the DNA TGTGCCTGGAGTGTAGGCGTCTTAGGGACCCAGTACTTC.

This chain uses TRBV5-1 with TRBJ1-3, with D perhaps TRBD1 (5 bases). Trimming stripped 0 bases from V and 8 bases from J, with 12 bases between. Germline V CDR1 and CDR2: SGHRS, YFSETQ. The CDR3 is 14 residues long. The CDR3 is CASSLVPGGDTIYF. CDR3 in DNA: TGCGCCAGCAGCTTGGTACCCGGAGGGGACACCATATATTTT.

This clonotype was seen a handful of times. This sequence joins TRBV30 and TRBJ2-7; 9 nucleotides agree with TRBD2. The CDR3 spans 14 residues. J lost 2 bases, V lost 2 bases, and 4 bases had no gene match. Germline CDR1 reads GTSNPN; CDR2 reads SVGIG (reference sequence). This CDR3 reads CAWSFSGGTYEQYF. The CDR3, as DNA: TGTGCCTGGAGTTTTAGCGGGGGAACCTACGAGCAGTACTTC.

Many counts were recorded for this clonotype. The chain couples TRBV10-3 to TRBJ2-1; D remains ambiguous. The CDR3 sequence is 11 residues long. CDR1 and CDR2 from the germline V gene are ENHRY and SYGVKD. Trimming stripped 10 bases from V and 9 bases from J, with 13 bases between. The DNA for the CDR3 is TGTGCCACCAAGACTCAATTTGAGCAGTTCTTC. This codes for CATKTQFEQFF.

In this sample, this clonotype turned up many times. The chain couples TRBV6-5 to TRBJ2-1; 9 bases match TRBD2. The V gene end was trimmed by 4 bases and the J gene end by 5 bases; junction bases not matched to a gene: 6. The CDR3 totals 15 residues. CDR1 is MNHEY and CDR2 is SVGAGI in the germline V gene. CDR3 DNA: TGTGCCAGCAGTTCGGCGGGAGGGCCTCACAATGAGCAGTTCTTC. It specifies CASSSAGGPHNEQFF.

This clonotype was recorded many times. V is TRBV10-3 and J is TRBJ2-1; TRBD2 matches at 9 bases. The CDR3 loop spans 14 amino acids. Germline CDR1 reads ENHRY; CDR2 reads SYGVKD. V trimming: 3 bases; J trimming: 9 bases; junction bases outside the gene matches: 6. The CDR3 DNA reads as TGTGCCATCAGTGAAGATCGCGGGAGGGGTGAGCAGTTCTTC. It codes for CAISEDRGRGEQFF.

Only a few counts were recorded for this clonotype. V gene TRBV5-6 combines with J gene TRBJ2-7; 10 bases map to TRBD2. The V and J ends lost 0 bases and 2 bases, in that order; junction bases with no gene match: 5. This CDR3 is built from 16 residues. CDR1 is SGHDT, CDR2 YYEEEE, per germline. The CDR3 DNA reads as TGTGCCAGCAGCTTGGCAGGGACTAGCGTTGCCTACGAGCAGTACTTC. It codes for CASSLAGTSVAYEQYF.

The V gene is TRBV19, the J gene TRBJ2-5; D unresolved. V was shortened by 5 bases and J by 4 bases, with 11 bases between the two germline ends. Germline lookup yields CDR1 LNHDA and CDR2 SQIVND (reference sequence). There are 13 residues in the CDR3. Here the CDR3 reads CASSAPPRETQYF. The CDR3 coding sequence is TGTGCCAGTAGTGCCCCACCCCGAGAGACCCAGTACTTC.

This rearrangement joins TRBV27 to TRBJ2-5; TRBD2 aligns across 15 bases. Gene TRBJ2-1 matches the end of the DNA better, so the J call may be wrong. Germline assignment: CDR1 MNHEY and CDR2 SMNVEV (reference sequence). The CDR3 contains 19 residues. The CDR3 reads CASSEGAGLAGGTHNEQFF. CDR3 DNA sequence: TGTGCCAGCAGTGAGGGGGCGGGACTAGCGGGAGGTACCCACAATGAGCAGTTCTTC.

As regards this clonotype: It differs at one base from a far larger clone, so likely a read error. V gene TRBV12-3 or TRBV12-4 combines with J gene TRBJ2-1; 13 nucleotides match TRBD2. Trimming took 5 bases from V and 10 from J; bases not matched to a gene: 11. The CDR3 is 16 residues long. CDR3 nucleotides: TGTGCCAGCAGTGGCGCCGGACTAGCGGGGGTCTACGAGCAGTTCTTC. Translated: CASSGAGLAGVYEQFF.

Turning to this clonotype: One base away lies a much larger clone, so this may be a sequencing read error. The rearrangement links TRBV27 to TRBJ2-2; perhaps TRBD2 as D (6 bases). This CDR3 is built from 16 residues. Germline lookup yields CDR1 MNHEY and CDR2 SMNVEV (reference sequence). Trimming stripped 4 bases from V and 1 base from J, with 13 bases between. The CDR3 loop is CASSSRGRRNTGELFF. The CDR3 region has the DNA TGTGCCAGCAGTTCGAGAGGGAGGAGGAACACCGGGGAGCTGTTTTTT.

This clonotype was seen ten or more times. CDR3 sequence: CASSPRGPDSLETQYF. CDR3 DNA sequence: TGTGCCAGCAGTCCAAGGGGCCCGGACAGCTTAGAGACCCAGTACTTC. The genes are TRBV28 and TRBJ2-5; D perhaps matches TRBD1 (6 bases). V was pared by 5 bases and J by 4 bases, with 20 bases between. CDR3 length: 16 amino acids. The germline V gene has CDR1 MDHEN and CDR2 SYDVKM.

This clonotype was picked up many times. The chain carries TRBV27 and TRBJ1-1; D is ambiguous. Trimming shortened V by 1 base and J by 7 bases, and 10 bases separated the two germline ends. The V gene's germline CDR1 is MNHEY and CDR2 SMNVEV (reference sequence). The CDR3 length is 13 residues. CDR3: CASSLWFESEAFF. Here the CDR3 DNA reads TGTGCCAGCAGTTTATGGTTCGAAAGTGAAGCTTTCTTT.

This clonotype occurred many times. The chain recombines TRBV28 with TRBJ1-5; 10 bases align to TRBD1. CDR3 length equals 17 residues. The trim removed 5 bases at V and 3 bases at J, leaving 10 bases unmatched. The germline V gene encodes CDR1 MDHEN and CDR2 SYDVKM. This chain's CDR3 is CASSLGGGQGDNQPQHF. DNA for the CDR3: TGTGCCAGCAGTCTGGGCGGCGGACAGGGGGACAATCAGCCCCAGCATTTT. The complete variable domain, with remaining parts taken from reference TRBV28 and TRBJ1-5, reads DVKVTQSSRYLVKRTGEKVFLECVQDMDHENMFWYRQDPGLGLRLIYFSYDVKMKEKGDIPEGYSVSREKKERFSLILESASTNQTSMYLCASSLGGGQGDNQPQHFGDGTRLSIL.

This clonotype showed up many times. The chain combines TRBV19 with TRBJ2-1; D uncertain. The CDR3 totals 13 residues. V was clipped by 4 bases and J by 11 bases, with 15 bases between them. The V gene's germline CDR1 is LNHDA and CDR2 SQIVND (reference sequence). In DNA form, the CDR3 reads TGTGCCAGTAGTACCCAGTGGCCTCGGAAGCAGTTCTTC. Its translation: CASSTQWPRKQFF.

This clonotype has ten or more counts. The chain employs TRBV5-1 and TRBJ1-4, with 9 bases identical to TRBD1. Germline V CDR1 and CDR2: SGHRS, YFSETQ. The CDR3 is 15 amino acids. V was pared by 5 bases and J by 5 bases, with 7 bases of the junction left unmatched. DNA for the CDR3: TGCGCCAGCAGTTATAGGACAGGGGACAATGAAAAACTGTTTTTT. Amino acid sequence: CASSYRTGDNEKLFF.

This clonotype was counted many times. The chain combines TRBV28 with TRBJ1-1, with D uncertain. Germline CDR1 is MDHEN and CDR2 is SYDVKM. This CDR3 has 15 amino acids. The V end lost 3 bases, the J end lost 1 base, and 12 bases lay between the germline ends. The CDR3, as DNA: TGTGCCAGCAGTTTTGCAGACGGCAAGAACACTGAAGCTTTCTTT. The encoded protein is CASSFADGKNTEAFF. Drawing the rest from reference TRBV28 and TRBJ1-1, the complete variable domain is DVKVTQSSRYLVKRTGEKVFLECVQDMDHENMFWYRQDPGLGLRLIYFSYDVKMKEKGDIPEGYSVSREKKERFSLILESASTNQTSMYLCASSFADGKNTEAFFGQGTRLTVV.

This clonotype has just a few counts. The chain recombines TRBV5-1 with TRBJ2-1; 7 nucleotides line up with TRBD2. After removal of 4 bases from V and 7 bases from J, the junction contained 5 bases not matched to a gene. The CDR3 extends over 13 amino acids. The germline V gene encodes CDR1 SGHRS and CDR2 YFSETQ. CDR3 coding DNA: TGCGCCAGCAGCGTCGGGACTATAAATGAGCAGTTCTTC. This encodes CASSVGTINEQFF.

This clonotype came up many times. The rearrangement joins TRBV2 to TRBJ2-7; 10 bases fit TRBD2. After removal of 11 bases from V and 2 bases from J, the junction contained 6 bases not matched to a gene. This CDR3 has 13 residues. Germline values: CDR1 SNHLY, CDR2 FYNNEI. The DNA of the CDR3 is TGTGCCGGAGGAGCGGGAGGGGCCTACGAGCAGTACTTC. Residues: CAGGAGGAYEQYF.

This clonotype was seen ten or more times. This chain uses TRBV7-8 with TRBJ2-3, with TRBD2 identical over 8 bases. The V segment lost 1 base and the J segment 2 bases; nucleotides outside the gene matches: 5. This CDR3 is 16 amino acids long. Per the germline V gene, CDR1 is SGHVS and CDR2 is FQNEAQ. The CDR3 protein is CASSLGVAGPTDTQYF. As DNA, the CDR3 is TGTGCCAGCAGCTTAGGGGTAGCGGGACCCACAGATACGCAGTATTTT.

This clonotype was detected only a few times. A read error may produce the germline difference seen at one junction end. The chain carries TRBV7-9 and TRBJ2-7; D perhaps matches TRBD1 (6 bases). Germline CDR1 reads SEHNR; CDR2 reads FQNEAQ (reference sequence). The CDR3 is 15 residues long. DNA for the CDR3: TGTGCCAGCAGCACCACCCGGGACACTCACTACGAGCAGTGCTTC. Its translation: CASSTTRDTHYEQCF.

In this sample, this clonotype turned up many times. The V call is TRBV28, the J call TRBJ2-2; D is uncertain. Trimming cost V 5 bases and J 4 bases, with 8 bases left between them. CDR1 is MDHEN, CDR2 SYDVKM, per germline. The CDR3 length is 13 residues. CDR3 DNA sequence: TGTGCCAGCAGTAAAGAAGGCACCGGGGAGCTGTTTTTT. It is translated as CASSKEGTGELFF.

This clonotype has a handful of counts. The chain combines TRBV6-2 or TRBV6-3 with TRBJ1-6; 7 bases fit TRBD1. CDR1 is MNHEY and CDR2 is SVGEGT in the germline V gene. Losses at the gene ends were 6 bases for V and 10 bases for J; bases not matched to a gene: 9. This CDR3 comprises 14 residues. CDR3 in amino acids: CASRPTGWDSPLHF. Here the CDR3 DNA reads TGTGCCAGCAGACCGACAGGGTGGGACTCACCCCTCCACTTT.

The chain links TRBV19 to TRBJ2-1; a weak D match, TRBD1 (6 bases). The ends were cut back, 8 bases at V and 4 bases at J, with 12 bases in the middle. The CDR3 consists of 13 residues. Germline V gene sequence: CDR1 LNHDA, CDR2 SQIVND (reference sequence). CDR3 sequence: CASVGDRYNEQFF. DNA of the CDR3: TGTGCCAGTGTGGGAGACAGGTACAATGAGCAGTTCTTC.

This clonotype was detected many times. The chain employs TRBV20-1 and TRBJ1-5; possibly TRBD1 for D (6 bases). V lost 4 bases and J 1 base, leaving 14 bases between the germline ends. Germline CDR1 reads DFQATT; CDR2 reads SNEGSKA (reference sequence). The CDR3 loop spans 15 amino acids. The CDR3 sequence is CSANTRGGSNQPQHF. As DNA, the CDR3 is TGCAGTGCTAATACCAGGGGTGGGAGCAATCAGCCCCAGCATTTT.

This clonotype was detected ten times or more. V gene TRBV14 combines with J gene TRBJ1-3, with TRBD1 identical over 7 bases. The V segment lost 4 bases and the J segment 2 bases; nucleotides outside the gene matches: 5. The germline V gene encodes CDR1 SGHDN and CDR2 FVKESK. This CDR3 spans 15 amino acids. The CDR3 nucleotides read TGTGCCAGCAGCCGGGACAGAAAACCTGGAAACACCATATATTTT. It translates to CASSRDRKPGNTIYF. The variable domain in full, completed from reference TRBV14 and TRBJ1-3, reads EAGVTQFPSHSVIEKGQTVTLRCDPISGHDNLYWYRRVMGKEIKFLLHFVKESKQDESGMPNNRFLAERTGGTYSTLKVQPAELEDSGVYFCASSRDRKPGNTIYFGEGSWLTVV.